A selection of T cell receptor beta chains follows, all from one sample in a study of blood T cell repertoires in COVID-19. Only in-frame clones appear in the TCRdb table, and some are missing; sequencing was by immunoSEQ multiplex PCR. This table has some 130,000 clones, around 81% appearing once. The specimen was peripheral blood. The receptors shown here come from a woman aged 55-70 years with active or convalescent COVID-19. The CDR3 runs from the conserved cysteine through the conserved F or W. Each record gives: D gene, J gene, V gene, clone size, CDR3 DNA, CDR3 protein. A D gene is named only where the DNA matches it firmly. Not every row has a clone size; where given, it reads once, few, many or a size class.

d_call: TRBD1; j_call: TRBJ2-1; v_call: TRBV5-1; clone_size: few; cdr3_nt: TGCGCCAGCAGCCCGCAACCGGGACAGGGATACAATGAGCAGTTCTTC; cdr3_aa: CASSPQPGQGYNEQFF
d_call: TRBD1; j_call: TRBJ1-5; v_call: TRBV28; clone_size: .; cdr3_nt: TGTGCCAGCAGCCCCCCAGCGACAGGGATCGATCAGCCCCAGCATTTT; cdr3_aa: CASSPPATGIDQPQHF
d_call: .; j_call: TRBJ2-2; v_call: TRBV14; clone_size: few; cdr3_nt: TGTGCCAGCAGCCATGAGTTTGGCACCGGGGAGCTGTTTTTT; cdr3_aa: CASSHEFGTGELFF
d_call: TRBD1; j_call: TRBJ1-3; v_call: TRBV28; clone_size: .; cdr3_nt: TGTGCCAGCATACATCGGACAGGTACCGGAAACACCATATATTTT; cdr3_aa: CASIHRTGTGNTIYF
d_call: .; j_call: TRBJ1-3; v_call: TRBV21-1; clone_size: .; cdr3_nt: TGTGCCAGCAGCGTCCGGGACAGGGCTATTAAGAGCTCTGGAAACACCATATATTTT; cdr3_aa: CASSVRDRAIKSSGNTIYF
d_call: .; j_call: TRBJ1-2; v_call: TRBV10-3; clone_size: .; cdr3_nt: TGTGCCATCAGTGAGGTCAGGAATGGCTACACCTTC; cdr3_aa: CAISEVRNGYTF
d_call: TRBD2; j_call: TRBJ2-1; v_call: TRBV7-7; clone_size: .; cdr3_nt: TGTGCCAGCAGCCAGAGCGGGGGAGCGCCTTTTAACAATGAGCAGTTCTTC; cdr3_aa: CASSQSGGAPFNNEQFF
d_call: .; j_call: TRBJ1-2; v_call: TRBV7-8; clone_size: .; cdr3_nt: TGTGCCAGCACCGCGGGGATTGACTATGGCTACACCTTC; cdr3_aa: CASTAGIDYGYTF
d_call: TRBD1; j_call: TRBJ1-2; v_call: TRBV19; clone_size: .; cdr3_nt: TGTGCCAGTAGTCGGGACAGGGAAATTCATGGCTACACCTTC; cdr3_aa: CASSRDREIHGYTF
d_call: .; j_call: TRBJ1-4; v_call: TRBV18; clone_size: .; cdr3_nt: TGTGCCAGCTCACGACTAGGTGAAAAACTGTTTTTT; cdr3_aa: CASSRLGEKLFF
d_call: TRBD1; j_call: TRBJ2-3; v_call: TRBV19; clone_size: few; cdr3_nt: TGTGCCAGTAGTCCTCGAGAAGGGACAGGGCGTTCTAGCACAGATACGCAGTATTTT; cdr3_aa: CASSPREGTGRSSTDTQYF
d_call: .; j_call: TRBJ1-5; v_call: TRBV6-5; clone_size: once; cdr3_nt: TGTGCCAGCAGTTACGGGAGGGAAACTCAGCCCCAGCATTTT; cdr3_aa: CASSYGRETQPQHF
d_call: TRBD2; j_call: TRBJ2-7; v_call: TRBV4-3; clone_size: .; cdr3_nt: TGCGCCAGCAGCCGGAGCCCAGTCGGGAGCGGGAATTTTTTCTACGAGCAGTACTTC; cdr3_aa: CASSRSPVGSGNFFYEQYF
d_call: .; j_call: TRBJ2-7; v_call: TRBV6-5; clone_size: .; cdr3_nt: TGTGCCAGCAGTCCCGAGGCGGGGCGGGACGAGCAGTACTTC; cdr3_aa: CASSPEAGRDEQYF
d_call: TRBD1; j_call: TRBJ1-2; v_call: TRBV19; clone_size: .; cdr3_nt: TGTGCCAGTAGTATTACAGGGGTTCCTAACTATGGCTACACCTTC; cdr3_aa: CASSITGVPNYGYTF
d_call: .; j_call: TRBJ1-4; v_call: TRBV19; clone_size: few; cdr3_nt: TGTGCCAGTTCGACGGCGGACTTTGCCCCTAAGGGAAATGAAAAACTGTTTTTT; cdr3_aa: CASSTADFAPKGNEKLFF
d_call: TRBD1; j_call: TRBJ2-1; v_call: TRBV2; clone_size: .; cdr3_nt: TGTGCCAGTTTTGGGACAGGGACCTACAATGAGCAGTTCTTC; cdr3_aa: CASFGTGTYNEQFF
d_call: TRBD2; j_call: TRBJ2-2; v_call: TRBV27; clone_size: .; cdr3_nt: TGTGCCAGCAGTTTAGCGGGGGGTAGGACCGGGGAGCTGTTTTTT; cdr3_aa: CASSLAGGRTGELFF
d_call: .; j_call: TRBJ1-2; v_call: TRBV28; clone_size: .; cdr3_nt: TGTGCCAGCAGTCTCGAGGCGGGCAGCTATGGCTACACCTTC; cdr3_aa: CASSLEAGSYGYTF
d_call: TRBD1; j_call: TRBJ1-1; v_call: TRBV7-2; clone_size: .; cdr3_nt: TGTGCCAGCAGCCCTGTCCCGGGACAGGGAACGAACACTGAAGCTTTCTTT; cdr3_aa: CASSPVPGQGTNTEAFF
d_call: TRBD1; j_call: TRBJ2-5; v_call: TRBV28; clone_size: few; cdr3_nt: TGTGCCAGCAGTTTAATTGGACAGGGGGAAGAGACCCAGTACTTC; cdr3_aa: CASSLIGQGEETQYF
d_call: TRBD2; j_call: TRBJ2-1; v_call: TRBV6-1; clone_size: .; cdr3_nt: TGTGCCAGCAGTGAAGGACGCGGGGGGGGATATGAGCAGTTCTTC; cdr3_aa: CASSEGRGGGYEQFF
d_call: .; j_call: TRBJ1-2; v_call: TRBV4-2; clone_size: .; cdr3_nt: TGTGCCAGCAGCCTTCAGGTGTTCAACTATGGCTACACCTTC; cdr3_aa: CASSLQVFNYGYTF
d_call: .; j_call: TRBJ2-1; v_call: TRBV19; clone_size: .; cdr3_nt: TGTGCCAGTAGTATAGTATTTACAGGGCGCAATGAGCAGTTCTTC; cdr3_aa: CASSIVFTGRNEQFF